The 11 T cell receptor beta chains below were found in one sample sequenced in a study of technical replicates of blood from several donors. Clones were read by immunoSEQ multiplex PCR, and TCRdb kept only the in-frame ones, dropping some. The sample contains some 87,000 clones, roughly 96% of which appear only once. Sequenced input: T cells isolated from PBMCs. The receptors were gathered from a human donor in good health.

The genes are TRBV6-5 and TRBJ2-1; 10 bases agree with TRBD2. This CDR3 is built from 12 residues. V trimming: 11 bases; J trimming: 16 bases; junction bases outside the gene matches: 14. Germline V CDR1 and CDR2: MNHEY, SVGAGI. CDR3 in amino acids: CASQSTLAGEFF. The CDR3 DNA reads as TGTGCCTCCCAATCGACCCTAGCGGGAGAATTCTTC.

The CDR3 DNA follows: TGTGCCAGCAGCCCCCCGGGACAGGGTTATCGGGATACGCAGTATTTT. Encoded protein: CASSPPGQGYRDTQYF. V gene TRBV7-2 combines with J gene TRBJ2-3; 9 bases align to TRBD1. Germline assignment: CDR1 SGHTA and CDR2 FQGNSA. V trimming: 5 bases; J trimming: 6 bases; junction bases outside the gene matches: 12. CDR3 length: 16 residues.

The chain links TRBV2 to TRBJ2-1; 11 nucleotides line up with TRBD2. V shed 1 base, J shed 1 base, and the junction held 9 bases outside the gene matches. Germline V gene data show CDR1 as SNHLY and CDR2 as FYNNEI. The CDR3 consists of 19 residues. The CDR3 here is CASSEVGSGRALSYNEQFF. The CDR3 nucleotides read TGTGCCAGCAGTGAAGTCGGTAGCGGGAGGGCCCTGTCCTACAATGAGCAGTTCTTC.

This clone was seen a handful of times. The V and J genes are TRBV9 and TRBJ1-1, with 7 bases identical to TRBD1. Germline values: CDR1 SGDLS, CDR2 YYNGEE. This CDR3 has 15 residues. V dropped 0 bases and J dropped 1; count of bases not matched to a gene: 3. The CDR3 is CASSVGQGRNTEAFF. The CDR3 bases are TGTGCCAGCAGCGTAGGACAGGGACGGAACACTGAAGCTTTCTTT.

The chain combines TRBV10-3 with TRBJ2-2, with D possibly TRBD1 on 6 matching bases. Trimming removed 7 bases at V and 3 bases at J, with 12 bases between. This CDR3 spans 14 amino acids. CDR1 is ENHRY, CDR2 SYGVKD, per germline. The CDR3 here is CAITGTPYTGELFF. Written as DNA, the CDR3 is TGTGCCATCACTGGGACACCGTACACCGGGGAGCTGTTTTTT.

CDR3 in DNA: TGCAGCGTTGAAGCAGCGGGACTAGGGTCCTACGAGCAGTACTTC. It specifies CSVEAAGLGSYEQYF. V usage is TRBV29-1 and J usage is TRBJ2-7; 8 bases fit TRBD2. The CDR3 loop spans 15 amino acids. CDR1 SQVTM and CDR2 ANQGSEA come from the germline V gene. V dropped 1 base and J dropped 1; count of bases not matched to a gene: 6.

V is TRBV9 and J is TRBJ1-1; perhaps TRBD1 as D (6 bases). The CDR3 length is 16 residues. V dropped 2 bases and J dropped 0 bases, with 14 bases sitting between them. The germline V gene has CDR1 SGDLS and CDR2 YYNGEE. CDR3 DNA sequence: TGTGCCAGCAGCGTCCGGGACATAGACTTGAACACTGAAGCTTTCTTT. Its translation: CASSVRDIDLNTEAFF.

The chain is built from TRBV6-5 and TRBJ2-7; 9 bases fit TRBD2. The trim removed 0 bases at V and 7 bases at J, leaving 7 bases unmatched. Per germline, CDR1 MNHEY and CDR2 SVGAGI. CDR3 length: 15 amino acids. This CDR3 reads CASSYSGTSSREQYF. The CDR3 nucleotides read TGTGCCAGCAGTTACTCTGGGACTAGCTCTAGAGAGCAGTACTTC.

The V and J genes are TRBV5-1 and TRBJ2-2, with 11 bases lining up with TRBD2. J lost 6 bases, V lost 1 base, and 2 bases had no gene match. The CDR3 runs 15 residues. Germline lookup yields CDR1 SGHRS and CDR2 YFSETQ. The DNA of the CDR3 is TGCGCCAGCAGCTTGAGTAGCGGGAGGGCCGGGGAGCTGTTTTTT. This sequence encodes CASSLSSGRAGELFF. The variable domain in full, completed from reference TRBV5-1 and TRBJ2-2, reads KAGVTQTPRYLIKTRGQQVTLSCSPISGHRSVSWYQQTPGQGLQFLFEYFSETQRNKGNFPGRFSGRQFSNSRSEMNVSTLELGDSALYLCASSLSSGRAGELFFGEGSRLTVL.

The rearrangement uses TRBV11-3 and TRBJ1-2; D unclear. This CDR3 region has 13 residues. Germline V gene lookup returns CDR1 SGHNT and CDR2 YENEEA. Trimming removed 5 bases from V and 4 bases from J, with 11 bases in between. The CDR3 DNA sequence: TGTGCCAGCAGCCGAGGGCGGTCCTATGGCTACACCTTC. Residues: CASSRGRSYGYTF.

This clone is a singleton in its sample. The J gene is TRBJ2-7, the V gene TRBV14; TRBD2 agrees at 8 bases. V lost 1 base to trimming and J lost 2 bases; unmatched junction nucleotides: 4. The CDR3 runs 15 residues. The germline gives CDR1 SGHDN, CDR2 FVKESK. The CDR3 DNA is TGTGCCAGCAGCCAAGGTCCGGGAGGGCCCTACGAGCAGTACTTC. The encoded protein is CASSQGPGGPYEQYF. Full variable domain (missing parts from reference TRBV14 and TRBJ2-7): EAGVTQFPSHSVIEKGQTVTLRCDPISGHDNLYWYRRVMGKEIKFLLHFVKESKQDESGMPNNRFLAERTGGTYSTLKVQPAELEDSGVYFCASSQGPGGPYEQYFGPGTRLTVT.